Listed here are 25 T cell receptor beta chains from one sample, sequenced in a study of blood T cell repertoires in COVID-19. The method was immunoSEQ multiplex PCR; TCRdb's version includes in-frame clones alone and lacks a portion of them. Seen here are a few hundred thousand clones, more than 85% observed once, and the top ten hold 7.1%. The source material was peripheral blood. Receptor source: a woman in her seventies with active or convalescent COVID-19.

The V gene is TRBV5-1, the J gene TRBJ2-6; a weak D match, TRBD2 (6 bases). Germline CDR1 SGHRS, CDR2 YFSETQ. The V and J ends lost 4 bases and 6 bases respectively, with 17 bases between them. CDR3 length: 16 residues. CDR3 nucleotide sequence: TGCGCCAGCAGCCCGGGAGAGGGGCGTGAGGCCAACGTCCTGACTTTC. Protein product: CASSPGEGREANVLTF.

This clone was detected ten times or more. The chain carries TRBV2 and TRBJ2-3, with D uncertain. The CDR3 runs to 14 residues. Germline V gives CDR1 SNHLY, CDR2 FYNNEI. V gave up 6 bases and J gave up 1 base, with 11 bases separating them. CDR3 nucleotide sequence: TGTGCCAGCAGGGGCATCCTGGGCACAGATACGCAGTATTTT. Its translation: CASRGILGTDTQYF.

The chain couples TRBV7-3 to TRBJ2-4; tentative D call: TRBD1 (6 bases). CDR1 and CDR2 from the germline V gene are SGHTA and FQGTGA. The V and J ends lost 2 bases and 8 bases respectively, with 16 bases between them. The CDR3 runs 15 residues. The CDR3 region has the DNA TGTGCCAGCAGCTTACTCCGCTGGGGGCGGGACATTCAGTACTTC. Protein: CASSLLRWGRDIQYF. Complete variable domain (other parts from reference TRBV7-3 and TRBJ2-4): GAGVSQTPSNKVTEKGKYVELRCDPISGHTALYWYRQSLGQGPEFLIYFQGTGAADDSGLPNDRFFAVRPEGSVSTLKIQRTERGDSAVYLCASSLLRWGRDIQYFGAGTRLSVL.

The J gene is TRBJ1-2, the V gene TRBV5-4; weak D call: TRBD1 (5 bases). Trimming left V 4 bases short and J 5 bases short, with 18 bases between. This CDR3 has 15 amino acids. The V gene's germline CDR1 is SGHNT and CDR2 YYREEE (reference sequence). DNA of the CDR3: TGTGCCAGCAGCGGGGGGGGTGATGAGGGTTATGGCTACACCTTC. It codes for CASSGGGDEGYGYTF.

This clone was seen more than once but under ten times. V gene TRBV25-1 combines with J gene TRBJ1-3; D gene uncertain. This CDR3 is 12 amino acids long. V was trimmed by 5 bases and J by 4 bases, leaving 6 bases between them. Per the germline V gene, CDR1 is MGHDK and CDR2 is SYGVNS. CDR3 bases: TGTGCCAGCAGTCTACAGGGAAACACCATATATTTT. Translation gives CASSLQGNTIYF. Together with reference TRBV25-1 and TRBJ1-3, the CDR3 gives the full variable domain: EADIYQTPRYLVIGTGKKITLECSQTMGHDKMYWYQQDPGMELHLIHYSYGVNSTEKGDLSSESTVSRIRTEHFPLTLESARPSHTSQYLCASSLQGNTIYFGEGSWLTVV.

The chain recombines TRBV2 with TRBJ2-7; no clear D. V lost 8 bases and J lost 1, with 6 bases in between. CDR1 is SNHLY, CDR2 FYNNEI, per germline. The CDR3 is 11 amino acids. CDR3 nucleotides: TGTGCCAGCGTATATTCCTACGAGCAGTACTTC. Its translation is CASVYSYEQYF.

This clone appeared a few times. The chain joins TRBV5-1 to TRBJ2-5; a weak D match, TRBD1 (5 bases). V lost 2 bases, J lost 2 bases, and 7 bases lay in between. Germline CDR1 is SGHRS and CDR2 is YFSETQ. CDR3 length: 13 residues. The CDR3 loop is CASSFREQETQYF. The CDR3 DNA sequence: TGCGCCAGCAGCTTCAGGGAACAAGAGACCCAGTACTTC.

The V gene is TRBV21-1, the J gene TRBJ2-1; the table's D call of TRBD2 was not tested on the DNA. TRBV21-1 constitutes a pseudogene. This CDR3 spans 12 amino acids. CDR3 loop: CASTGWRNEQFF. The CDR3 DNA reads as TGTGCCAGCACTGGGTGGAGAAATGAGCAGTTCTTC.

DNA for the CDR3: TGCAGCGTGAGGGGGCAGGGGAGTTATGGCTACACCTTC. Translated, it gives CSVRGQGSYGYTF. The V and J genes are TRBV29-1 and TRBJ1-2, with 7 bases matching TRBD1. V shed 6 bases, J shed 5 bases, and the junction held 9 bases outside the gene matches. This CDR3 has 13 amino acids. From germline, CDR1 is SQVTM and CDR2 ANQGSEA.

J is TRBJ1-1 and V is TRBV6-5; TRBD1 matches at 8 bases. The V segment lost 2 bases and the J segment 0 bases; nucleotides outside the gene matches: 5. CDR1 and CDR2 (germline): MNHEY, SVGAGI. The CDR3 loop spans 16 amino acids. The CDR3 loop is CASSYGQGSMNTEAFF. CDR3 DNA sequence: TGTGCCAGCAGTTACGGACAGGGATCAATGAACACTGAAGCTTTCTTT.

The table lists this clone with a few counts. The chain is built from TRBV24-1 and TRBJ2-1, with 7 bases lining up with TRBD2. The CDR3 is 16 residues long. V lost 6 bases to trimming and J lost 4 bases; unmatched junction nucleotides: 11. Germline loops: CDR1 KGHDR, CDR2 SFDVKD. CDR3 sequence (DNA): TGTGCCACCAGTTCCCCGTGGTTGCGGGGGTACAATGAGCAGTTCTTC. This translates into CATSSPWLRGYNEQFF.

The rearrangement joins TRBV4-3 to TRBJ1-4; 7 nucleotides agree with TRBD1. The CDR3 runs 16 residues. With V trimmed by 0 bases and J by 3 bases, 4 bases remained unmatched. The germline CDR1 and CDR2 sequences are LGHNA and YSLEER. CDR3 nucleotides: TGCGCCAGCAGCCAAGATATGGGGACAGCTAATGAAAAACTGTTTTTT. Protein sequence: CASSQDMGTANEKLFF.

The chain links TRBV24-1 to TRBJ2-1, with a tentative D call TRBD1 (5 bases). The germline V gene has CDR1 KGHDR and CDR2 SFDVKD. Trimming left V 3 bases short and J 5 bases short, with 10 bases between. This CDR3 comprises 14 residues. CDR3 sequence reads: CATSDPQTDNEQFF. Written as DNA, the CDR3 is TGTGCCACCAGTGATCCTCAGACAGACAATGAGCAGTTCTTC.

The J gene is TRBJ2-1, the V gene TRBV6-4; TRBD2 might be the D (7 bases). CDR3 length: 13 amino acids. Per germline, CDR1 MRHNA and CDR2 SNTAGT. Trimming took 6 bases from V and 5 from J, leaving 11 bases between them. CDR3 sequence: CASSGGLNNEQFF. Here the CDR3 DNA reads TGTGCCAGCAGCGGGGGGCTTAACAATGAGCAGTTCTTC.

The genes are TRBV6-5 and TRBJ1-5; 10 bases align to TRBD1. J was trimmed by 7 bases and V by 7 bases; bases with no gene match: 10. The CDR3 is 15 amino acids. The germline CDR1 and CDR2 sequences are MNHEY and SVGAGI. CDR3 region: CASTYDRGQEQPQHF. DNA of the CDR3: TGTGCCAGCACCTACGACAGGGGGCAGGAACAGCCCCAGCATTTT.

This clone was counted once. V is TRBV11-2 and J is TRBJ2-6; no definite D call. The CDR3 is 15 residues long. Trimming took 3 bases from V and 0 from J, leaving 6 bases between them. Germline CDR1 reads SGHAT; CDR2 reads FQNNGV. In nucleotides, the CDR3 is TGTGCCAGCAGCTTCGCAGGCTCTGGGGCCAACGTCCTGACTTTC. Residues: CASSFAGSGANVLTF. The full variable domain, its missing parts supplied by reference TRBV11-2 and TRBJ2-6, is EAGVAQSPRYKIIEKRQSVAFWCNPISGHATLYWYQQILGQGPKLLIQFQNNGVVDDSQLPKDRFSAERLKGVDSTLKIQPAKLEDSAVYLCASSFAGSGANVLTFGAGSRLTVL.

The chain is built from TRBV7-8 and TRBJ1-5; D remains unclear. This CDR3 spans 13 amino acids. The V and J ends lost 5 bases and 0 bases respectively, with 5 bases between them. CDR1 and CDR2 (germline): SGHVS, FQNEAQ. The CDR3 coding sequence is TGTGCCAGCAGCCGTTATAGCAATCAGCCCCAGCATTTT. Residues: CASSRYSNQPQHF.

The chain combines TRBV19 with TRBJ2-5; maybe TRBD2 (5 bases). The CDR3 loop spans 15 amino acids. V was cut by 4 bases and J by 3 bases, with 15 bases left in between. From germline, CDR1 is LNHDA and CDR2 SQIVND (reference sequence). The CDR3 sequence is CASSKFGKREETQYF. The CDR3 region has the DNA TGTGCCAGTAGTAAGTTTGGGAAGAGGGAAGAGACCCAGTACTTC.

The chain combines TRBV6-6 with TRBJ2-7; D is possibly TRBD1 (6 bases). The CDR3 has 14 residues. The V gene's germline CDR1 is MNHNY and CDR2 SVGAGI (reference sequence). With 1 base removed from V and 6 bases from J, the gap between germline ends came to 13 bases. CDR3 sequence reads: CASSYYSTGSEQYF. CDR3 nucleotide sequence: TGTGCCAGCAGTTACTACTCCACAGGGAGCGAGCAGTACTTC.

This clone was counted only a few times. This chain links TRBV19 with TRBJ1-1; D unresolved. V was shortened by 0 bases and J by 4 bases, with 9 bases between the two germline ends. The germline CDR1 and CDR2 sequences are LNHDA and SQIVND (reference sequence). CDR3 length: 14 amino acids. CDR3 nucleotides: TGTGCCAGTAGTATAGATTATCAGATCACTGAAGCTTTCTTT. Encoded protein: CASSIDYQITEAFF. Filled out from reference TRBV19 and TRBJ1-1, the complete variable domain reads DGGITQSPKYLFRKEGQNVTLSCEQNLNHDAMYWYRQDPGQGLRLIYYSQIVNDFQKGDIAEGYSVSREKKESFPLTVTSAQKNPTAFYLCASSIDYQITEAFFGQGTRLTVV.

The chain employs TRBV25-1 and TRBJ1-2, with D possibly TRBD1 on 5 matching bases. This CDR3 region has 14 residues. Per the germline V gene, CDR1 is MGHDK and CDR2 is SYGVNS. Deletions cut 0 bases from V and 6 bases from J, with 11 bases between. The CDR3: CASSEYSPGNGYTF. DNA of the CDR3: TGTGCCAGCAGTGAATATAGCCCAGGGAATGGCTACACCTTC.

The rearrangement links TRBV28 to TRBJ1-5; D call uncertain. V was trimmed by 3 bases and J by 0 bases, leaving 12 bases between them. Germline assignment: CDR1 MDHEN and CDR2 SYDVKM. The CDR3 consists of 16 residues. The CDR3: CASSFAGVRSNQPQHF. For the CDR3, the DNA is TGTGCCAGCAGTTTCGCGGGCGTACGTAGCAATCAGCCCCAGCATTTT.

The V gene is TRBV11-2, the J gene TRBJ2-2, with TRBD2 matching over 12 bases. CDR3 size: 19 residues. Germline lookup yields CDR1 SGHAT and CDR2 FQNNGV. V gave up 2 bases and J gave up 5 bases; unmatched junction bases: 12. The CDR3 bases are TGTGCCAGCAGCTTAAAGTCCCCCCTACTAGCGGGGGGTACCGGGGAGCTGTTTTTT. Encoded protein: CASSLKSPLLAGGTGELFF. Looking up the rest from reference TRBV11-2 and TRBJ2-2 gives the full variable domain: EAGVAQSPRYKIIEKRQSVAFWCNPISGHATLYWYQQILGQGPKLLIQFQNNGVVDDSQLPKDRFSAERLKGVDSTLKIQPAKLEDSAVYLCASSLKSPLLAGGTGELFFGEGSRLTVL.

This chain uses TRBV7-7 with TRBJ2-7; 7 bases align to TRBD1. The CDR3 spans 14 residues. The germline V gene encodes CDR1 SSHAT and CDR2 FNYEAQ (reference sequence). V gave up 5 bases and J gave up 6 bases; unmatched junction bases: 10. CDR3: CASSPGDRGREQYF. The CDR3 bases are TGTGCCAGCAGCCCCGGGGACAGAGGGCGCGAGCAGTACTTC. The entire variable domain, with the rest obtained from reference TRBV7-7 and TRBJ2-7, is as follows: GAGVSQSPRYKVTKRGQDVTLRCDPISSHATLYWYQQALGQGPEFLTYFNYEAQPDKSGLPSDRFSAERPEGSISTLTIQRTEQRDSAMYRCASSPGDRGREQYFGPGTRLTVT.

J is TRBJ2-3 and V is TRBV9; D is uncertain. Germline CDR1 and CDR2: SGDLS and YYNGEE. This CDR3 is built from 13 residues. Trimming took off 3 bases at V and 2 bases at J, with 7 bases between the two ends. In DNA, the CDR3 is TGTGCCAGCAGCGCACAGATCACAGATACGCAGTATTTT. As protein: CASSAQITDTQYF.